These 27 T cell receptor beta chains were sequenced from one sample in a study of PD-L1 blockade in urothelial cancer. Libraries were prepared by immunoSEQ multiplex PCR; TCRdb keeps only in-frame clonotypes and omits some of them. In the table there are approximately 100,000 clones, 70% to 85% of which are singletons. Source: PBMCs, taken around atezolizumab (anti-PD-L1) treatment. Receptors originate from a middle-aged man with urothelial cancer.

This chain links TRBV19 with TRBJ2-2; TRBD1 matches at 7 bases. Germline trimming cut 5 bases from V and 7 bases from J; bases unmatched to any gene: 7. The CDR3 length is 14 residues. CDR1 is LNHDA, CDR2 SQIVND, per germline (reference sequence). CDR3 sequence reads: CASSAYRGDGELFF. CDR3 nucleotides: TGTGCCAGTAGTGCCTACAGGGGAGACGGGGAGCTGTTTTTT.

The gene calls are TRBV7-2 and TRBJ2-7; TRBD2 might be the D (6 bases). Between the trimmed V and J ends, which lost 5 bases and 2 bases, there was a span of 13 bases. The germline V gene encodes CDR1 SGHTA and CDR2 FQGNSA. This CDR3 is built from 14 residues. DNA for the CDR3: TGTGCCAGCAGCCTTGAGCGGGCCGCCTACGAGCAGTACTTC. Its translation: CASSLERAAYEQYF.

V and J are TRBV19 and TRBJ1-1; D might be TRBD1 (5 bases). This CDR3 spans 15 amino acids. V was shortened by 5 bases and J by 6 bases, with 19 bases between the two germline ends. Germline V gives CDR1 LNHDA, CDR2 SQIVND (reference sequence). CDR3 DNA sequence: TGTGCCAGTAGTTCCCTGACAGCTTTGGTCGCTGAAGCTTTCTTT. The encoded protein is CASSSLTALVAEAFF.

This clone came up once. The chain has TRBV19 and TRBJ2-2; TRBD2 matches at 9 bases. The CDR3 is made up of 17 amino acids. V lost 3 bases to trimming and J lost 4 bases; unmatched junction nucleotides: 9. Germline assignment: CDR1 LNHDA and CDR2 SQIVND (reference sequence). The CDR3 sequence: CASSMLSSGIGTGELFF. CDR3 sequence (DNA): TGTGCCAGTAGTATGCTGTCTAGCGGGATAGGCACCGGGGAGCTGTTTTTT. The variable domain in full, completed from reference TRBV19 and TRBJ2-2, reads DGGITQSPKYLFRKEGQNVTLSCEQNLNHDAMYWYRQDPGQGLRLIYYSQIVNDFQKGDIAEGYSVSREKKESFPLTVTSAQKNPTAFYLCASSMLSSGIGTGELFFGEGSRLTVL.

The chain combines TRBV28 with TRBJ2-5; 9 nucleotides align to TRBD1. V lost 6 bases and J lost 5; bases outside the gene matches: 4. The CDR3 has 13 residues. In germline, CDR1 is MDHEN, CDR2 SYDVKM. The CDR3: CASRRTGVETQYF. CDR3 sequence (DNA): TGTGCCAGCAGGCGGACAGGGGTTGAGACCCAGTACTTC.

The V and J genes are TRBV28 and TRBJ1-2, with D perhaps TRBD1 (5 bases). V gave up 6 bases and J gave up 4 bases, with 15 bases separating them. Germline V gene sequence: CDR1 MDHEN, CDR2 SYDVKM. There are 14 residues in the CDR3. The CDR3 region has the DNA TGTGCCAGCAGGTCGTATGGGGCTACCTATGGCTACACCTTC. It yields the protein CASRSYGATYGYTF.

This chain joins TRBV19 and TRBJ2-1, with 9 bases identical to TRBD2. CDR3 length equals 14 residues. Germline-derived CDR1 and CDR2 are LNHDA and SQIVND (reference sequence). After removal of 3 bases from V and 9 bases from J, the junction contained 6 bases not matched to a gene. The CDR3 loop is CASSIASGNSEQFF. CDR3 bases: TGTGCCAGTAGTATTGCTAGCGGGAATAGTGAGCAGTTCTTC.

This clone was seen a handful of times. The J gene is TRBJ1-1, the V gene TRBV19, with D hard to call. Germline-derived CDR1 and CDR2 are LNHDA and SQIVND (reference sequence). Trimming cost V 7 bases and J 8 bases, with 5 bases left between them. The length of the CDR3 is 9 residues. Here the CDR3 DNA reads TGTGCCAGTAAGCCAGAAGCTTTCTTT. The encoded protein is CASKPEAFF.

The chain uses TRBV6-5 and TRBJ1-1; the match to TRBD1 covers 8 bases. The CDR3 sequence is 14 residues long. CDR1 MNHEY and CDR2 SVGAGI come from the germline V gene. The V gene end was trimmed by 8 bases and the J gene end by 4 bases; junction bases not matched to a gene: 9. The DNA for the CDR3 is TGTGCCAGCGGACAGGGAATCCCTTCCACTGAAGCTTTCTTT. Protein product: CASGQGIPSTEAFF.

The rearrangement joins TRBV28 to TRBJ1-1; 8 nucleotides match TRBD1. The germline gives CDR1 MDHEN, CDR2 SYDVKM. The CDR3 is 12 amino acids. Unmatched junction bases numbered 6, after V lost 4 bases and J lost 11 bases. DNA of the CDR3: TGTGCCAGCAGTTCCAGGGGGCGACGGGCTTTCTTT. This encodes CASSSRGRRAFF.

The chain is built from TRBV18 and TRBJ2-7, with TRBD1 matching over 9 bases. CDR1 is KGHSH and CDR2 is LQKENI in the germline V gene. The CDR3 is 14 amino acids. J lost 6 bases, V lost 4 bases, and 7 bases had no gene match. CDR3 DNA sequence: TGTGCCAGCTCACAACAGGACAGGGGAGGCGAGCAGTACTTC. Encoded protein: CASSQQDRGGEQYF.

The rearrangement links TRBV7-9 to TRBJ1-5, with D unclear. The CDR3 runs to 14 residues. CDR1 SEHNR and CDR2 FQNEAQ come from the germline V gene (reference sequence). V was clipped by 5 bases and J by 0 bases, with 8 bases between them. The CDR3, as DNA: TGTGCCAGCAGCAGACGGGATAGCAATCAGCCCCAGCATTTT. Translating gives CASSRRDSNQPQHF.

This rearrangement joins TRBV7-8 to TRBJ2-1; 10 bases agree with TRBD2. Germline V gives CDR1 SGHVS, CDR2 FQNEAQ. The CDR3 is made up of 17 amino acids. After removal of 3 bases from V and 0 bases from J, the junction contained 5 bases not matched to a gene. The CDR3 DNA reads TGTGCCAGCAGCTTGGGACTAGCGAGACGCTCCTACAATGAGCAGTTCTTC. Protein: CASSLGLARRSYNEQFF.

The V call is TRBV2, the J call TRBJ2-3; possibly TRBD1 for D (5 bases). Germline assignment: CDR1 SNHLY and CDR2 FYNNEI. V lost 5 bases to trimming and J lost 0 bases, with 15 bases between them. CDR3 size: 16 residues. This CDR3 reads CASSPWGSYSTDTQYF. The CDR3 nucleotides are TGTGCCAGCAGTCCGTGGGGCAGTTATAGCACAGATACGCAGTATTTT.

This clone appeared once. The genes are TRBV28 and TRBJ2-1; 14 positions match TRBD2. V gave up 3 bases and J gave up 4 bases; unmatched junction bases: 17. Germline CDR1 is MDHEN and CDR2 is SYDVKM. This CDR3 comprises 21 residues. For the CDR3, the DNA is TGTGCCAGCAGTTTGTTACCGGGACTAGCGGGGGTACTGGGGATATACAATGAGCAGTTCTTC. Its translation: CASSLLPGLAGVLGIYNEQFF.

This rearrangement joins TRBV28 to TRBJ1-4, with 10 bases matching TRBD1. Germline loops: CDR1 MDHEN, CDR2 SYDVKM. This CDR3 is 17 amino acids long. Unmatched junction bases numbered 10, after V lost 5 bases and J lost 4 bases. The chain's CDR3 is CASSPRTGGTSNEKLFF. In DNA form, the CDR3 reads TGTGCCAGCAGTCCCCGGACAGGGGGTACGAGTAATGAAAAACTGTTTTTT.

This chain uses TRBV5-1 with TRBJ1-2; D possibly corresponds to TRBD1 (6 bases). There are 15 residues in the CDR3. The V gene's germline CDR1 is SGHRS and CDR2 YFSETQ. V dropped 0 bases and J dropped 4 bases, with 13 bases sitting between them. The CDR3 loop reads CASSLGQVVSYGYTF. The CDR3 coding sequence is TGCGCCAGCAGCTTGGGACAGGTGGTCTCCTATGGCTACACCTTC.

This chain uses TRBV27 with TRBJ2-1; 8 bases line up with TRBD2. V lost 4 bases and J lost 8; bases outside the gene matches: 10. This CDR3 comprises 15 residues. Germline CDR1 and CDR2: MNHEY and SMNVEV (reference sequence). The DNA for the CDR3 is TGTGCCAGCAGTTCCCTCAAGCGGGAGTTTCATGAGCAGTTCTTC. It codes for CASSSLKREFHEQFF.

The genes are TRBV7-9 and TRBJ2-3; D unclear. The CDR3 sequence is 13 residues long. V was clipped by 5 bases and J by 5 bases, with 11 bases between them. The germline gives CDR1 SEHNR, CDR2 FQNEAQ (reference sequence). This CDR3 reads CASSPDIRDTQYF. CDR3 sequence (DNA): TGTGCCAGCAGCCCAGATATTCGAGATACGCAGTATTTT.

The chain carries TRBV6-4 and TRBJ1-2, with 8 positions matching TRBD1. Germline V CDR1 and CDR2: MRHNA, SNTAGT. The CDR3 is 13 residues long. V lost 11 bases, J lost 8 bases, and 13 bases stayed unmatched. CDR3 loop: CAPGGDRIKGYTF. The CDR3 DNA sequence: TGTGCCCCAGGGGGGGACAGGATTAAAGGCTACACCTTC.

The rearrangement links TRBV7-2 to TRBJ2-5, with TRBD2 matching 11 bases. Germline assignment: CDR1 SGHTA and CDR2 FQGNSA. The CDR3 loop spans 16 amino acids. V lost 3 bases, J lost 5 bases, and 8 bases stayed unmatched. Written as DNA, the CDR3 is TGTGCCAGCAGCTTCAAACTAGCGGGAGCGGGTGAGACCCAGTACTTC. It yields the protein CASSFKLAGAGETQYF.

The DNA for the CDR3 is TGTGCCAGCAGTTTACAGGGCCTGGGGGCTTTCTTT. It specifies CASSLQGLGAFF. The chain recombines TRBV7-2 with TRBJ1-1, with a tentative D call TRBD1 (6 bases). The ends were cut back, 6 bases at V and 11 bases at J, with 16 bases in the middle. The germline V gene has CDR1 SGHTA and CDR2 FQGNSA. There are 12 residues in the CDR3. Looking up the rest from reference TRBV7-2 and TRBJ1-1 gives the full variable domain: GAGVSQSPSNKVTEKGKDVELRCDPISGHTALYWYRQSLGQGLEFLIYFQGNSAPDKSGLPSDRFSAERTGGSVSTLTIQRTQQEDSAVYLCASSLQGLGAFFGQGTRLTVV.

The V gene is TRBV6-4, the J gene TRBJ1-1, with 7 bases identical to TRBD1. The CDR3 runs to 13 residues. V trimming: 3 bases; J trimming: 10 bases; junction bases outside the gene matches: 8. CDR1 MRHNA and CDR2 SNTAGT come from the germline V gene. In DNA form, the CDR3 reads TGTGCCAGCAGTGAAACAGGGCAGGGGGTAGCTTTCTTT. The encoded protein is CASSETGQGVAFF.

The rearrangement links TRBV2 to TRBJ1-2; D is unclear. Deletions cut 3 bases from V and 4 bases from J, with 9 bases between. CDR3 length: 13 residues. Germline V CDR1 and CDR2: SNHLY, FYNNEI. In DNA form, the CDR3 reads TGTGCCAGCAGTGATGAAGGGAGCTATGGCTACACCTTC. This codes for CASSDEGSYGYTF.

The chain has TRBV18 and TRBJ1-2; 7 bases map to TRBD1. The CDR3 sequence is 17 residues long. The J segment lost 0 bases and the V segment lost 3 bases, leaving 10 bases of the junction unmatched. Germline V gene data show CDR1 as KGHSH and CDR2 as LQKENI. The CDR3 DNA reads TGTGCCAGCTCACCTTTGGACAGGACGCCCACTAACTATGGCTACACCTTC. Its protein is CASSPLDRTPTNYGYTF.

The V call is TRBV5-4, the J call TRBJ2-2; 10 bases map to TRBD2. CDR3 length: 15 amino acids. The V segment lost 4 bases and the J segment 10 bases; nucleotides outside the gene matches: 10. Looked up from germline, CDR1 is SGHNT and CDR2 is YYREEE (reference sequence). Here the CDR3 reads CASSTGTSVPEELFF. The CDR3 coding sequence is TGTGCCAGCAGCACCGGGACTAGCGTACCGGAGGAGCTGTTTTTT.

The chain joins TRBV10-2 to TRBJ2-7; the D gene is possibly TRBD2 (6 bases). The CDR3 covers 11 residues. Germline loops: CDR1 WSHSY, CDR2 SAAADI. V gave up 8 bases and J gave up 3 bases, with 8 bases separating them. As DNA, the CDR3 is TGCGCCAGCGGCGGGGTCTACGAGCAGTACTTC. This codes for CASGGVYEQYF.